This T cell receptor (beta chain) is drawn from a study of T cells in tumors after PD-1 blockade. Overall study context: Patients received pembrolizumab 200 mg every 3 weeks or cemiplimab 350 mg every 2 weeks.

Method: immunoSEQ multiplex PCR; TCRdb's copy keeps in-frame clones and lacks some. The sample contains tens of thousands of clones, roughly 76% of which appear only once. This specimen was PBMCs, taken after anti-PD-1 treatment. The sequence was obtained from a human donor with basal cell carcinoma.

The CDR3 here is CATSREKGRGAETQYF. CDR3 nucleotide sequence: TGTGCCACCAGCAGAGAAAAGGGCAGGGGGGCAGAGACCCAGTACTTC. The V and J genes are TRBV15 and TRBJ2-5; a possible D gene is TRBD1 (7 bases). V dropped 0 bases and J dropped 4 bases, with 15 bases sitting between them. Per germline, CDR1 LNHNV and CDR2 YYDKDF (reference sequence). The CDR3 spans 16 residues.